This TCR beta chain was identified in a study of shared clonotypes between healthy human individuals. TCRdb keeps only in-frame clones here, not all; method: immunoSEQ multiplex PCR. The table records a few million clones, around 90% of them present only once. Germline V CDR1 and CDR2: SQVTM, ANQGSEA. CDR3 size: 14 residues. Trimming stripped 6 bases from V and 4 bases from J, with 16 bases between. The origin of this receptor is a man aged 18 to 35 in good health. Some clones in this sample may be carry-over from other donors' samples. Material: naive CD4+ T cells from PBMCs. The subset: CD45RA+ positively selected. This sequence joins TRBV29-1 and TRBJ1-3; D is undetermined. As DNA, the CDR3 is TGCAGCGTCGCTTCGCTTCTATCCGGAAACACCATATATTTT. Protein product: CSVASLLSGNTIYF.